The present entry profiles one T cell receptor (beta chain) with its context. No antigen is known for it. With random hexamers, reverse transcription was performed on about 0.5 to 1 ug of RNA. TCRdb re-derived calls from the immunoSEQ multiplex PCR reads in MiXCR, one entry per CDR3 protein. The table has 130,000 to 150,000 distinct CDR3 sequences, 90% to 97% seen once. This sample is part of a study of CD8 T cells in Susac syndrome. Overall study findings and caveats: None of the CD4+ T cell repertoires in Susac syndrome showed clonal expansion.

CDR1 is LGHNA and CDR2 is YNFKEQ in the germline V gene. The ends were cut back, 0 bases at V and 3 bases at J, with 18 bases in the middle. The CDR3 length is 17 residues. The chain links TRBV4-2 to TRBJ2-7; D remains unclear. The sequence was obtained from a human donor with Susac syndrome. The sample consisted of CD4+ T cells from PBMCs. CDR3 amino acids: CASSQEVRARSSYEQYF. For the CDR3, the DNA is TGTGCCAGCAGCCAAGAAGTACGAGCCCGGAGCAGCTACGAGCAGTACTTC.